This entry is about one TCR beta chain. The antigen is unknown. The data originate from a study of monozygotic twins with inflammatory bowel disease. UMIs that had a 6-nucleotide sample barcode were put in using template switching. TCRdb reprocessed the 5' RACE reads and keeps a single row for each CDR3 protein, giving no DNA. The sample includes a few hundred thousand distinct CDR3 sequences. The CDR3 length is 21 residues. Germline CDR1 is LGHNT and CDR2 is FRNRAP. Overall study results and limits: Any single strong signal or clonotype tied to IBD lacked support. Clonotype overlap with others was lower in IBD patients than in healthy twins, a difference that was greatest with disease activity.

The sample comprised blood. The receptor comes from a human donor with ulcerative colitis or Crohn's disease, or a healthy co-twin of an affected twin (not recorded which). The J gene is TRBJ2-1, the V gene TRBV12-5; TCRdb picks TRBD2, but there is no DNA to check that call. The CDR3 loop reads CASGSGGKGTSPGSSYNEQFF.